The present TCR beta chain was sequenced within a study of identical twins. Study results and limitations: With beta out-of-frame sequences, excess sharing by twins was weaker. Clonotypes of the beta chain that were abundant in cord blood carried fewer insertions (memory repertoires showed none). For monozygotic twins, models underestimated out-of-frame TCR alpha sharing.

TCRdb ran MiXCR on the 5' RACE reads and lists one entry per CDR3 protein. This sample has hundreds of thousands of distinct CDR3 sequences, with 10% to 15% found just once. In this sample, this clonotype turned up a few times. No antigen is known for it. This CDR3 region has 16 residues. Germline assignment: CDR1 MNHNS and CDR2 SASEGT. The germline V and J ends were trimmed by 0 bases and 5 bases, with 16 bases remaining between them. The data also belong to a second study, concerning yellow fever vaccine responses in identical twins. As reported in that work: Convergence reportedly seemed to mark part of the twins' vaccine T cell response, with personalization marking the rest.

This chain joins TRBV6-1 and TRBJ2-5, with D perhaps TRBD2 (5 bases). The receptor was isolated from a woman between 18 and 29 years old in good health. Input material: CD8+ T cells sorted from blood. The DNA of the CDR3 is TGTGCCAGCAGTGAAGCGGGAGTGGGTGGAACGGAGACCCAGTACTTC. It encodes CASSEAGVGGTETQYF.